The T cell receptor beta chain described here comes from a study of blood T cells in healthy people across ages. V shed 0 bases, J shed 3 bases, and the junction held 7 bases outside the gene matches. CDR1 is SGHRS and CDR2 is YFSETQ in the germline V gene. The length of the CDR3 is 16 residues. Together with a sample-barcoded 5' primer, a J-beta primer mix was included in a second PCR lasting about 7 to 11 cycles. TCRdb re-called the 5' RACE reads with MiXCR, one entry per CDR3 protein. This table holds hundreds of thousands of distinct CDR3 sequences, about half found once. This chain uses TRBV5-1 with TRBJ2-7, with 9 bases fitting TRBD1. The sample comprised blood. The TCR comes from a man of 80 years or more in good health. The CDR3 loop reads CASSLEPGQGYYEQYF. The CDR3 DNA follows: TGCGCCAGCAGCTTGGAACCGGGACAGGGATACTACGAGCAGTACTTC.